These T cell receptor beta chains were read from a single sample in a study of identical twins. TCRdb re-called the 5' RACE reads through MiXCR, storing one row per CDR3 protein. Of under 900,000 distinct CDR3 sequences detected, 9% to 15% appear once; the ten largest clones hold roughly 1.6%. These data were also filed under a second study, of yellow fever vaccine responses in identical twins.

The specimen was PBMCs. These receptors were obtained from a woman in her late teens or twenties in good health. Both conserved end residues are part of each CDR3.

j_call	v_call	cdr3_aa
TRBJ2-4	TRBV4-1	CASSQNWVGDSTKKNIQYF
TRBJ2-6	TRBV10-2	CASGDRGLTSGANVLTF
TRBJ2-5	TRBV11-2	CASSGTGRLQETQYF
TRBJ2-1	TRBV6-5	CASSYSRRTATSSYNEQFF
TRBJ2-1	TRBV10-3	CAISESIEDEQFF
TRBJ1-5	TRBV12-3/TRBV12-4	CASSLGGRWVEPQHF
TRBJ2-1	TRBV29-1	CSVCPGQGRNEQFF
TRBJ2-1	TRBV2	CASRMGNNEQFF
TRBJ2-1	TRBV5-6	CASSLGAAVLGEQFF
TRBJ2-1	TRBV10-3	CAIRTGSTDEQFF
TRBJ1-4	TRBV12-3/TRBV12-4	CASSWPVGEKLFF
TRBJ1-4	TRBV5-6	CASSSWASVNEKLFF
TRBJ2-3	TRBV29-1	CSVEDTGDRRADTQYF
TRBJ1-1	TRBV10-3	CAISESGGPREAFF
TRBJ2-5	TRBV5-1	CASSRDLGETQYF
TRBJ1-5	TRBV7-2	CASSFSLYSNQPQHF
TRBJ2-3	TRBV28	CASSLGLAGAGTQYF
TRBJ1-1	TRBV20-1	CSASWTGGDTEAFF
TRBJ1-5	TRBV12-3/TRBV12-4	CASSYTGGGNQPQHF
TRBJ1-6	TRBV6-1	CAVTGPDNSPLHF
TRBJ2-1	TRBV29-1	CSVAGTSGVSYNEQFF
TRBJ1-1	TRBV12-3/TRBV12-4	CASTKNTEAFF
TRBJ2-3	TRBV3-1	CASSRGLESDTQYF
TRBJ2-1	TRBV6-5	CASSYSGGTGYNEQFF
TRBJ2-5	TRBV7-9	CASSSTQGGTETQYF
TRBJ1-5	TRBV21-1	CASSKLRDRGPQPQHF
TRBJ2-1	TRBV27	CASSLSGDNYNEQFF
TRBJ2-5	TRBV4-2	CASSQDPGLEETQYF
TRBJ2-5	TRBV20-1	CSARDRQGTETQYF
TRBJ1-1	TRBV27	CASSPGPPRDTEAFF
TRBJ1-5	TRBV18	CASSPQANQPQHF
TRBJ2-3	TRBV12-3/TRBV12-4	CASSLALRGLAGGQGGTQYF
TRBJ2-3	TRBV9	CASSSGTASTDTQYF
TRBJ2-7	TRBV20-1	CSALGTSGSSYEQYF
TRBJ2-3	TRBV21-1	CASSKGPGPDTQYF
TRBJ2-2	TRBV10-2	CASSSSGRAGTGELFF
TRBJ2-5	TRBV25-1	CASSPSLGAGETQYF
TRBJ1-1	TRBV6-6	CASSQPQGQEAFF
TRBJ2-7	TRBV5-1	CASSFGTEFTYEQYF
TRBJ2-1	TRBV11-2	CASSLDTNNEQFF
TRBJ1-1	TRBV9	CASSPTAMNTEAFF
TRBJ2-6	TRBV5-4	CASSLDTGLGANVLTF
TRBJ2-4	TRBV14	CASSQDRGTDIQYF
TRBJ2-7	TRBV20-1	CSAREGREGPYEQYF
TRBJ2-5	TRBV4-1	CASSQGSGIFETQYF
TRBJ2-1	TRBV7-9	CASSPPQLRRGGDEQFF
TRBJ2-1	TRBV7-3	CASSFPDREGNNEQFF
TRBJ2-1	TRBV29-1	CSVAASSGGAGEQFF
TRBJ2-3	TRBV10-2	CASELKGTLLGTDTQYF
TRBJ1-2	TRBV5-1	CASSLGGTSPRGYTF
TRBJ1-4	TRBV20-1	CSAVTGKGPNEKLFF
TRBJ2-3	TRBV5-1	CASSLTPVTGTDTQYF
TRBJ2-1	TRBV5-1	CASRRGSDNEQFF
TRBJ2-3	TRBV4-1	CASSQGRRGRRTDTQYF
TRBJ1-5	TRBV6-2/TRBV6-3	CASSQRTVNPINQPQHF